These 27 T cell receptor beta chains were sequenced from one sample in a study of blood T cell repertoires in COVID-19. Data came from immunoSEQ multiplex PCR; TCRdb stores just in-frame clones and leaves some out. The sample shows some 390,000 clones, around 87% of them seen only once. The specimen sequenced was peripheral blood. The receptor source for this set is a human donor in a cohort sampled during active COVID-19.

CDR3 protein: CASSLGGEGHQPQHF. The CDR3 nucleotides read TGTGCCAGCAGCTTAGGGGGGGAAGGTCACCAGCCCCAGCATTTT. This chain uses TRBV7-2 with TRBJ1-5; TRBD1 might be the D (5 bases). V lost 1 base and J 7 bases, leaving 14 bases between the germline ends. CDR3 length: 15 residues. Germline values: CDR1 SGHTA, CDR2 FQGNSA.

In DNA form, the CDR3 reads TGTGCCAGCTCACCAGCCGGGACAGGGCACACTGAAGCTTTCTTT. It translates to CASSPAGTGHTEAFF. The chain is built from TRBV18 and TRBJ1-1; 9 nucleotides align to TRBD1. The germline V gene has CDR1 KGHSH and CDR2 LQKENI. The CDR3 contains 15 residues. V dropped 2 bases and J dropped 3; count of bases not matched to a gene: 4.

This clone was observed at least ten times. The chain has TRBV19 and TRBJ2-7; D possibly corresponds to TRBD1 (6 bases). The germline CDR1 and CDR2 sequences are LNHDA and SQIVND (reference sequence). Trimming pared 6 bases from V and 2 bases from J, leaving 17 bases between. CDR3 length equals 15 residues. CDR3 region: CASRNPQGNPYEQYF. DNA of the CDR3: TGTGCCAGTAGGAACCCCCAGGGGAATCCCTACGAGCAGTACTTC.

V is TRBV3-1 (or the pseudogene TRBV3-2) and J is TRBJ2-3, with 12 bases matching TRBD2. CDR3 size: 16 residues. Germline trimming cut 5 bases from V and 3 bases from J; bases unmatched to any gene: 6. Germline V gene lookup returns CDR1 LGHDT and CDR2 YNNKEL (reference sequence). CDR3 in DNA: TGTGCCAGCAGCAGTGGGACTAGCGGGTCAACAGATACGCAGTATTTT. This sequence encodes CASSSGTSGSTDTQYF.

The gene calls are TRBV18 and TRBJ2-7, with 10 bases fitting TRBD1. The CDR3 covers 15 residues. V shed 3 bases and J 5 bases; nucleotides not matched to a gene: 7. From germline, CDR1 is KGHSH and CDR2 LQKENI. The CDR3 reads CASSPDRGRGDEQYF. The CDR3 DNA reads as TGTGCCAGCTCACCCGACAGGGGGCGCGGCGACGAGCAGTACTTC. The full variable domain, completed using reference TRBV18 and TRBJ2-7, is NAGVMQNPRHLVRRRGQEARLRCSPMKGHSHVYWYRQLPEEGLKFMVYLQKENIIDESGMPKERFSAEFPKEGPSILRIQQVVRGDSAAYFCASSPDRGRGDEQYFGPGTRLTVT.

The chain recombines TRBV6-5 with TRBJ2-2; possible D gene TRBD2, 5 bases. With 4 bases removed from V and 4 bases from J, the gap between germline ends came to 13 bases. The CDR3 sequence is 15 residues long. The germline CDR1 and CDR2 sequences are MNHEY and SVGAGI. CDR3 in DNA: TGTGCCAGCAGTTCCTCCCGTCGGGGCACCGGGGAGCTGTTTTTT. It encodes CASSSSRRGTGELFF.

This chain connects TRBV2 to TRBJ2-1; 10 bases match TRBD1. This CDR3 region has 14 residues. Germline CDR1 reads SNHLY; CDR2 reads FYNNEI. V was clipped by 6 bases and J by 8 bases; unmatched bases: 7. The CDR3 protein is CASSSPGQGHEQFF. Here the CDR3 DNA reads TGTGCCAGCAGCTCTCCGGGACAGGGGCATGAGCAGTTCTTC.

Only one count was recorded for this clone. The chain carries TRBV4-1 and TRBJ2-5; weak D call: TRBD1 (5 bases). This CDR3 is built from 15 residues. Germline CDR1 MGHRA, CDR2 YSYEKL. Deletions cut 4 bases from V and 1 base from J, with 13 bases between. The CDR3 DNA reads as TGCGCCAGCAGCCGAACGACAGCCGGCCAAGAGACCCAGTACTTC. Encoded protein: CASSRTTAGQETQYF.

The chain joins TRBV7-8 to TRBJ1-5, with TRBD1 identical over 7 bases. Germline loops: CDR1 SGHVS, CDR2 FQNEAQ. The CDR3 sequence is 14 residues long. Trimming cost V 5 bases and J 15 bases; bases outside gene matches: 16. The CDR3 spells CASSPDRESRWRHF. In nucleotides, the CDR3 is TGTGCCAGCAGCCCCGACAGGGAATCTCGTTGGAGGCATTTT.

The chain combines TRBV28 with TRBJ2-3, with 8 bases that match TRBD1. The CDR3 has 15 amino acids. Germline V CDR1 and CDR2: MDHEN, SYDVKM. Germline trimming cut 5 bases from V and 4 bases from J; bases unmatched to any gene: 8. The CDR3: CASSLTGVIPDTQYF. The CDR3 region has the DNA TGTGCCAGCAGTCTGACAGGGGTTATCCCAGATACGCAGTATTTT.

For this clone: The junction departs from germline at one end; a sequencing error may be responsible. The chain joins TRBV12-3 or TRBV12-4 to TRBJ2-7; 11 nucleotides align to TRBD2. The CDR3 is 11 amino acids. The CDR3 loop reads CASSGTSGGVF. Written as DNA, the CDR3 is TGTGCCAGCAGTGGAACTAGCGGGGGCGTCTTC.

This clone has a single count. This chain joins TRBV28 and TRBJ1-5; D is undetermined. CDR1 is MDHEN, CDR2 SYDVKM, per germline. Trimming removed 2 bases from V and 3 bases from J, with 17 bases in between. The CDR3 runs 17 residues. CDR3 residues: CASSLGAGWEINQPQHF. Here the CDR3 DNA reads TGTGCCAGCAGTTTAGGTGCAGGATGGGAGATCAATCAGCCCCAGCATTTT.

This clone has a single count. The chain links TRBV30 to TRBJ1-3, with a possible D match to TRBD1 (6 bases). This CDR3 comprises 14 residues. Germline lookup yields CDR1 GTSNPN and CDR2 SVGIG (reference sequence). V lost 2 bases and J 2 bases, leaving 10 bases between the germline ends. Here the CDR3 DNA reads TGTGCCTGGAGTAGGGGGACAACTGGAAACACCATATATTTT. It codes for CAWSRGTTGNTIYF. Supplemented by reference TRBV30 and TRBJ1-3, the full variable domain reads SQTIHQWPATLVQPVGSPLSLECTVEGTSNPNLYWYRQAAGRGLQLLFYSVGIGQISSEVPQNLSASRPQDRQFILSSKKLLLSDSGFYLCAWSRGTTGNTIYFGEGSWLTVV.

The rearrangement uses TRBV4-1 and TRBJ1-5, with D perhaps TRBD1 (6 bases). In germline, CDR1 is MGHRA, CDR2 YSYEKL. The CDR3 has 14 residues. V lost 3 bases and J 6 bases, leaving 12 bases between the germline ends. CDR3 residues: CASSQGGRGQPQHF. CDR3 coding DNA: TGCGCCAGCAGCCAGGGGGGGCGCGGTCAGCCCCAGCATTTT.

The gene calls are TRBV25-1 and TRBJ2-2; the match to TRBD2 covers 8 bases. The CDR3 has 15 amino acids. Germline lookup yields CDR1 MGHDK and CDR2 SYGVNS. V lost 3 bases, J lost 6 bases, and 6 bases stayed unmatched. The CDR3 DNA reads as TGTGCCAGCAGTGACCCCGGGGGGGCCTCCGGGGAGCTGTTTTTT. Encoded protein: CASSDPGGASGELFF.

The chain joins TRBV10-1 to TRBJ2-5, with D possibly matching TRBD2 (5 bases). CDR1 and CDR2 (germline): WNHNN, SYGVQD (reference sequence). This CDR3 contains 12 residues. The ends were cut back, 2 bases at V and 7 bases at J, with 8 bases in the middle. CDR3 amino acids: CASSENRGTQYF. CDR3 nucleotides: TGCGCCAGCAGTGAGAATCGGGGGACCCAGTACTTC.

As for this clone: Other DNA sequences in the sample encode the same CDR3. The chain couples TRBV6-5 to TRBJ2-7, with 11 bases lining up with TRBD2. This CDR3 region has 15 residues. The V gene end was trimmed by 3 bases and the J gene end by 1 base; junction bases not matched to a gene: 2. In germline, CDR1 is MNHEY, CDR2 SVGAGI. In nucleotides, the CDR3 is TGTGCCAGCAGTTATGGGACTAGCGGTTCCTACGAGCAGTACTTC. Translating gives CASSYGTSGSYEQYF.

The gene calls are TRBV2 and TRBJ1-1, with 9 bases that match TRBD1. Germline CDR1 SNHLY, CDR2 FYNNEI. This CDR3 spans 13 amino acids. V shed 7 bases, J shed 10 bases, and the junction held 10 bases outside the gene matches. The CDR3 here is CASIGRDRARAFF. The CDR3, as DNA: TGTGCCAGCATTGGCCGGGACAGGGCCCGAGCTTTCTTT. Full variable domain (rest looked up from reference TRBV2 and TRBJ1-1): EPEVTQTPSHQVTQMGQEVILRCVPISNHLYFYWYRQILGQKVEFLVSFYNNEISEKSEIFDDQFSVERPDGSNFTLKIRSTKLEDSAMYFCASIGRDRARAFFGQGTRLTVV.

A remark on this clone: At one of its ends the junction is not consistent with the germline gene, which may arise from a read error. This chain links TRBV10-2 with TRBJ1-6; D is uncertain. Germline V gives CDR1 WSHSY, CDR2 SAAADI. The CDR3 runs to 13 residues. The CDR3 protein is CASSVGNNSPLHF. For the CDR3, the DNA is TGCGCCAGCAGTGTGGGCAATAACTCACCCCTCCACTTT.

The J gene is TRBJ2-7, the V gene TRBV28; TRBD2 agrees at 9 bases. The CDR3 covers 16 residues. Germline CDR1 and CDR2: MDHEN and SYDVKM. V lost 5 bases and J lost 2; bases outside the gene matches: 10. The CDR3 sequence: CASSRPLAGGTYEQYF. CDR3 DNA: TGTGCCAGCAGTCGTCCACTAGCGGGCGGAACCTACGAGCAGTACTTC.

The CDR3: CASSQQGAPRLGEKLFF. The CDR3 nucleotides read TGCGCCAGCAGCCAACAGGGGGCCCCCCGCCTCGGAGAAAAACTGTTTTTT. V and J are TRBV4-1 and TRBJ1-4, with 8 positions matching TRBD1. Unmatched junction bases numbered 13, after V lost 2 bases and J lost 8 bases. This CDR3 contains 17 residues. Germline V gives CDR1 MGHRA, CDR2 YSYEKL.

In DNA, the CDR3 is TGTGCCAGCAGCCCAGGGTTTTCCTATAATTCACCCCTCCACTTT. Translating gives CASSPGFSYNSPLHF. This rearrangement joins TRBV28 to TRBJ1-6, with D tentatively TRBD1 (5 bases). Between the trimmed V and J ends, which lost 6 bases and 1 base, there was a span of 10 bases. Per the germline V gene, CDR1 is MDHEN and CDR2 is SYDVKM. The CDR3 is made up of 15 amino acids. Filled out from reference TRBV28 and TRBJ1-6, the complete variable domain reads DVKVTQSSRYLVKRTGEKVFLECVQDMDHENMFWYRQDPGLGLRLIYFSYDVKMKEKGDIPEGYSVSREKKERFSLILESASTNQTSMYLCASSPGFSYNSPLHFGNGTRLTVT.

The V gene is TRBV4-1, the J gene TRBJ1-3; weak D call: TRBD1 (5 bases). Germline V gives CDR1 MGHRA, CDR2 YSYEKL. V lost 8 bases, J lost 0 bases, and 14 bases lay in between. The CDR3 runs to 15 residues. For the CDR3, the DNA is TGCGCCAGCCAGCGGGGACTTAGCTCTGGAAACACCATATATTTT. It codes for CASQRGLSSGNTIYF.

This chain connects TRBV19 to TRBJ2-7; maybe TRBD2 (5 bases). The germline V gene has CDR1 LNHDA and CDR2 SQIVND (reference sequence). CDR3 length equals 15 residues. Trimming removed 0 bases from V and 1 base from J, with 10 bases in between. The CDR3 bases are TGTGCCAGTAGTATAGATCTAGCCGGGTCCTACGAGCAGTACTTC. Protein sequence: CASSIDLAGSYEQYF.

This sequence joins TRBV24-1 and TRBJ2-7, with D possibly being TRBD2 (5 bases). From germline, CDR1 is KGHDR and CDR2 SFDVKD. The CDR3 extends over 12 amino acids. The V gene lost 5 bases and the J gene lost 4 bases, with 8 bases spanning the gap. CDR3 coding DNA: TGTGCCACCAGTGTTACGGGGTACGAGCAGTACTTC. It translates to CATSVTGYEQYF.

The chain combines TRBV9 with TRBJ1-3, with D possibly matching TRBD1 (5 bases). Trimming cost V 4 bases and J 3 bases, with 17 bases left between them. CDR1 is SGDLS, CDR2 YYNGEE, per germline. The CDR3 extends over 16 amino acids. CDR3 in DNA: TGTGCCAGCAGCCTCGGACCAGGGTCATATGGAAACACCATATATTTT. As protein: CASSLGPGSYGNTIYF. The variable domain in full, with the rest retrieved from reference TRBV9 and TRBJ1-3, is DSGVTQTPKHLITATGQRVTLRCSPRSGDLSVYWYQQSLDQGLQFLIQYYNGEERAKGNILERFSAQQFPDLHSELNLSSLELGDSALYFCASSLGPGSYGNTIYFGEGSWLTVV.

This chain links TRBV6-5 with TRBJ1-1, with 7 bases identical to TRBD1. The germline CDR1 and CDR2 sequences are MNHEY and SVGAGI. This CDR3 comprises 15 residues. J gave up 0 bases and V 6 bases, and 7 bases lay outside the gene matches. CDR3 nucleotide sequence: TGTGCCAGCAGCAGACAGGGCCCCATGAACACTGAAGCTTTCTTT. This codes for CASSRQGPMNTEAFF.